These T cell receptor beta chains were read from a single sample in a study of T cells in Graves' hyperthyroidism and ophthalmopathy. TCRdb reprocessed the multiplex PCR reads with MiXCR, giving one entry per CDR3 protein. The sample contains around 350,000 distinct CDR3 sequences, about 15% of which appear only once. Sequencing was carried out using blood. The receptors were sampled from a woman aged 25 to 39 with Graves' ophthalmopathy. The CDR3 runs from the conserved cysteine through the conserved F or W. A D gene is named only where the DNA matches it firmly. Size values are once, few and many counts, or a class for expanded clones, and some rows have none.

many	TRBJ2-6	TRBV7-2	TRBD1	CASSSGQGASGANVLTF
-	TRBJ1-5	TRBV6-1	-	CASSELGGHQPQHF
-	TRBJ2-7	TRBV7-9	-	CASTRGPGALEQYF
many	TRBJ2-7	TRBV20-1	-	CSARGRILYEQYF
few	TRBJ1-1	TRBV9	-	CASSPSWGPYEAFF
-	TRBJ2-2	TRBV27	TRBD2	CASGTSGGQTGELFF
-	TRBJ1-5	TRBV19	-	CASTRLGLGNQPQHF
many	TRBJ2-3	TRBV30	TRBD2	CAWSGLAGPTDTQYF
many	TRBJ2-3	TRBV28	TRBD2	CASSPLAGAGDTQYF
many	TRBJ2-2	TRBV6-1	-	CASRANSNTGELFF
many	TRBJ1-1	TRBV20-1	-	CRGGRFGGSEAFF